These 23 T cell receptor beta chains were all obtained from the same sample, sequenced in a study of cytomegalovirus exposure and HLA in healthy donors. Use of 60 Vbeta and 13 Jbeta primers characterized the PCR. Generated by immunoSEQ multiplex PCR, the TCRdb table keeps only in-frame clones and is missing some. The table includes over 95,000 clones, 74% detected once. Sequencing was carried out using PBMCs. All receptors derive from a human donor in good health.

The CDR3 region is CASSPDRRYGYTF. CDR3 coding DNA: TGTGCCAGCTCCCCGGACAGGAGATATGGCTACACCTTC. The rearrangement uses TRBV6-5 and TRBJ1-2; 7 positions agree with TRBD1. V trimming: 8 bases; J trimming: 5 bases; junction bases outside the gene matches: 8. The CDR3 runs to 13 residues. The germline V gene encodes CDR1 MNHEY and CDR2 SVGAGI.

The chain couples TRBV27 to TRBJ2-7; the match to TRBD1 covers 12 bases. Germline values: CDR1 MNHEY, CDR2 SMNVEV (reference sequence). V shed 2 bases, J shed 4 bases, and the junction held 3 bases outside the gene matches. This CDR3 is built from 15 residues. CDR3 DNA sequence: TGTGCCAGCAGTTTAGGGACAGGGGGCTTTTACGAGCAGTACTTC. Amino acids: CASSLGTGGFYEQYF.

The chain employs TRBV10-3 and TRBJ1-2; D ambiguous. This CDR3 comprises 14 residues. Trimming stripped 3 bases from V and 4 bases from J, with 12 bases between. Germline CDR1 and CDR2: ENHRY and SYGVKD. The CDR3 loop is CAISDQALGYGYTF. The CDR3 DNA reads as TGTGCCATCAGTGATCAGGCGCTTGGCTATGGCTACACCTTC.

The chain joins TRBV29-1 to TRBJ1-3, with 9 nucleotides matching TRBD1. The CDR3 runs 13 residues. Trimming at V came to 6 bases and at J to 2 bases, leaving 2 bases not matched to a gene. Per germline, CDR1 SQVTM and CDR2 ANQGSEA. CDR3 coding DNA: TGCAGCGTACGGACAGGGGCTGGAAACACCATATATTTT. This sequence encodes CSVRTGAGNTIYF.

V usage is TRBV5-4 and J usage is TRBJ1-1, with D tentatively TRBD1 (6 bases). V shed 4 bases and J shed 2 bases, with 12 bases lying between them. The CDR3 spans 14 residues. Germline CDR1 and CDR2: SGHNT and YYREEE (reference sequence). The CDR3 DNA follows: TGTGCCAGCAGCCTCGACAGGATCAACACTGAAGCTTTCTTT. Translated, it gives CASSLDRINTEAFF.

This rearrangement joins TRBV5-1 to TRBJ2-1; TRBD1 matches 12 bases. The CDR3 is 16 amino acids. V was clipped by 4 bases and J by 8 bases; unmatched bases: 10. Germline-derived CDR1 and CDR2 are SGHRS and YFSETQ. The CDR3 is CASSPSGTGGLYEQFF. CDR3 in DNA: TGCGCCAGCAGCCCCTCCGGGACAGGGGGCTTATATGAGCAGTTCTTC.

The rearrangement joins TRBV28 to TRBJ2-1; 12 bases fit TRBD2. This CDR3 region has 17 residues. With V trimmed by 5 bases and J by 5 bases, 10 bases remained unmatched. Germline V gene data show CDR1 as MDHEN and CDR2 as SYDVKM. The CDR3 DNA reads TGTGCCAGCAGTACGGGACTAGCGGGCAACAGTAACAATGAGCAGTTCTTC. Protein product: CASSTGLAGNSNNEQFF.

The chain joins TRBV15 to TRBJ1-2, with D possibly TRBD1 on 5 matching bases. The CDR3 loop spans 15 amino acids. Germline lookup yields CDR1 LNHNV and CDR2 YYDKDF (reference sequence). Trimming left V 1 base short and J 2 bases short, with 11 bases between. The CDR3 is CATSRAGRQNYGYTF. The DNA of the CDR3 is TGTGCCACCAGCAGAGCAGGCAGACAGAACTATGGCTACACCTTC.

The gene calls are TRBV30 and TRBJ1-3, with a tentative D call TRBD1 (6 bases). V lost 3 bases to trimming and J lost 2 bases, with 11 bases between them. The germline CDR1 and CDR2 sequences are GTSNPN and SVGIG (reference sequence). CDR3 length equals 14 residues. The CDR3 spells CAWRGAQAGNTIYF. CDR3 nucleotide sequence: TGTGCCTGGAGGGGGGCGCAGGCTGGAAACACCATATATTTT.

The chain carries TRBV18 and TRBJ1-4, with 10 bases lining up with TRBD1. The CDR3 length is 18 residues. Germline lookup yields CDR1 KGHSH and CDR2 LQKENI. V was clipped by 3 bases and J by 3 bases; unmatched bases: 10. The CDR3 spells CASSPLPGQGKANEKLFF. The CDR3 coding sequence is TGTGCCAGCTCACCCCTCCCGGGACAGGGGAAGGCTAATGAAAAACTGTTTTTT.

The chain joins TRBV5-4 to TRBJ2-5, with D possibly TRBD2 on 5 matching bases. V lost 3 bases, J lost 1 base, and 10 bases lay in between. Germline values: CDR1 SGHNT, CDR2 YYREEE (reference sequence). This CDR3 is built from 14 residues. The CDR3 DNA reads TGTGCCAGCAGCTCGAAGAGCGGCCAAGAGACCCAGTACTTC. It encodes CASSSKSGQETQYF. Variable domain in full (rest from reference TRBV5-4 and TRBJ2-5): ETGVTQSPTHLIKTRGQQVTLRCSSQSGHNTVSWYQQALGQGPQFIFQYYREEENGRGNFPPRFSGLQFPNYSSELNVNALELDDSALYLCASSSKSGQETQYFGPGTRLLVL.

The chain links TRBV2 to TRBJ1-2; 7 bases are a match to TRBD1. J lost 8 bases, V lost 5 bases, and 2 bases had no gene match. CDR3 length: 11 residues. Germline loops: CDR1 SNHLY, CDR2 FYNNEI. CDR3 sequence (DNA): TGTGCCAGCAGTCCAGGGGGAGGCTACACCTTC. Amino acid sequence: CASSPGGGYTF.

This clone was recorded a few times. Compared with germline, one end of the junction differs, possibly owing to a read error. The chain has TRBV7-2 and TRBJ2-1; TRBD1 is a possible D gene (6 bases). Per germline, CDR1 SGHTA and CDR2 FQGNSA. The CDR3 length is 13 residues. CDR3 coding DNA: TGTGCCAGCAGCTTAGCCCCCCCGGACAGTTTCCTCTTC. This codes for CASSLAPPDSFLF.

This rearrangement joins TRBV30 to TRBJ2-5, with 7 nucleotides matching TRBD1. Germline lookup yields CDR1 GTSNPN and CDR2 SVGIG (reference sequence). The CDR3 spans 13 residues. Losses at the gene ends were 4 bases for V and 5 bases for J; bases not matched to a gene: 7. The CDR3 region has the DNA TGTGCCTGGACGTCAGGGGGTGACGAGACCCAGTACTTC. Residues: CAWTSGGDETQYF.

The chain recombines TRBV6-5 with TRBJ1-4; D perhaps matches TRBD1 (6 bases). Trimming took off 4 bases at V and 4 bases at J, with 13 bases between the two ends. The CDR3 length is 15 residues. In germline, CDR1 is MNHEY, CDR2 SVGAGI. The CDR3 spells CASSSIRGHNEKLFF. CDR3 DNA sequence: TGTGCCAGCAGTTCGATCAGGGGCCATAATGAAAAACTGTTTTTT.

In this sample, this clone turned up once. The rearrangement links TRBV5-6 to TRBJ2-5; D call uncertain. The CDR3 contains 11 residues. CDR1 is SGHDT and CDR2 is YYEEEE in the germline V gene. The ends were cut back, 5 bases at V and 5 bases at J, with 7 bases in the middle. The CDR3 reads CASSSRETQYF. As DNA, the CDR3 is TGTGCCAGCAGTTCCCGGGAGACCCAGTACTTC.

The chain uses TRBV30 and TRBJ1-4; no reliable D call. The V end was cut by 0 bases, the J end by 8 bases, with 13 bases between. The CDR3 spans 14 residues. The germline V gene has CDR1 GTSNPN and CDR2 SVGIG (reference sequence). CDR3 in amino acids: CAWSVSIEGEKLFF. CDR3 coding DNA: TGTGCCTGGAGTGTTTCCATTGAGGGCGAAAAACTGTTTTTT.

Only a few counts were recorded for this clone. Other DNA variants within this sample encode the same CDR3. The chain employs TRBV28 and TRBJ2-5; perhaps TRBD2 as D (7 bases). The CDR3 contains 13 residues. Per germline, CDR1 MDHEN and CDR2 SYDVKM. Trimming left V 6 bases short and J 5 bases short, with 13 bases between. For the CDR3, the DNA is TGTGCCAGCAGCCTACAGGGAGGGGAGACCCAGTACTTC. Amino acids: CASSLQGGETQYF.

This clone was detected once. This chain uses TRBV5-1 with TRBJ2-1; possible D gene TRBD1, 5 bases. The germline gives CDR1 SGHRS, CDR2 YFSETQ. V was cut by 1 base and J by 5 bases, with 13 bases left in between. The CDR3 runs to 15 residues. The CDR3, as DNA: TGCGCCAGCAGCTTGCCTGGGGCTAGAAACAATGAGCAGTTCTTC. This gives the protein CASSLPGARNNEQFF.

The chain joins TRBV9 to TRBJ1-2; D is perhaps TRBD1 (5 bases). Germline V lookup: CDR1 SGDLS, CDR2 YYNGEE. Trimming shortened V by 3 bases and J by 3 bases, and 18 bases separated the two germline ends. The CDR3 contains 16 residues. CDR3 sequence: CASSATPGEGDYGYTF. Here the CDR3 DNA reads TGTGCCAGCAGCGCCACCCCCGGTGAAGGGGACTATGGCTACACCTTC.

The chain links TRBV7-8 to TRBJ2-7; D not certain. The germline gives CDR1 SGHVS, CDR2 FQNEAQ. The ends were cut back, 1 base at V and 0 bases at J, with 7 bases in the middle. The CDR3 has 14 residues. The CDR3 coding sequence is TGTGCCAGCAGCTTAGTCAGTTTCTCCTACGAGCAGTACTTC. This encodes CASSLVSFSYEQYF. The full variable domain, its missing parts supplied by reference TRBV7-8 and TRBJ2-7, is GAGVSQSPRYKVAKRGQDVALRCDPISGHVSLFWYQQALGQGPEFLTYFQNEAQLDKSGLPSDRFFAERPEGSVSTLKIQRTQQEDSAVYLCASSLVSFSYEQYFGPGTRLTVT.

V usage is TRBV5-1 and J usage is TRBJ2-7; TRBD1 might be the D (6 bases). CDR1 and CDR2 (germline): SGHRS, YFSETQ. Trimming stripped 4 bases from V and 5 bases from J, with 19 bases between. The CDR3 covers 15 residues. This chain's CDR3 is CASSARAGANDEQYF. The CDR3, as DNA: TGCGCCAGCAGCGCAAGAGCAGGGGCAAACGACGAGCAGTACTTC.

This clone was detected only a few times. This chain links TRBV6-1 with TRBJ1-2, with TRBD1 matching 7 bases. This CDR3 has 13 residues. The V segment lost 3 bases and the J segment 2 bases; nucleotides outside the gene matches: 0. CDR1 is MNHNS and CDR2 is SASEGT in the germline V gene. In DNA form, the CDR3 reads TGTGCCAGCAGTGAGGACAGGAACTATGGCTACACCTTC. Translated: CASSEDRNYGYTF.